These T cell receptor beta chains were read from a single sample in a study of blood T cell repertoires in COVID-19. Assay used: immunoSEQ multiplex PCR; TCRdb lists only in-frame clones, some missing. The sample contains around 360,000 clones, roughly 87% of which appear only once. Sequencing used PBMCs or T cells enriched from blood (not recorded which). These receptors all come from a woman in her twenties or thirties who had recovered from COVID-19. The CDR3 runs from the conserved cysteine through the conserved F or W. A D gene is named only where the DNA matches it firmly. Some rows have no size entry. The others give once, few or many, or a class for an expanded clone.

CDR3nt: TGTGCCAGCCAAACCGGAGCGAGCACCTACGAGCAGTACTTC
CDR3aa: CASQTGASTYEQYF
d_gene: NA
v_gene: TRBV27
abundance: NA
j_gene: TRBJ2-7

CDR3nt: TGTGCCAGCAGCGCCACCGGGTCCTCCTACAATGAGCAGTTCTTC
CDR3aa: CASSATGSSYNEQFF
d_gene: NA
v_gene: TRBV9
abundance: NA
j_gene: TRBJ2-1

CDR3nt: TGTGCCAGCAGCCCGAACCCAGGGGGGAATCAGCCCCAGCATTTT
CDR3aa: CASSPNPGGNQPQHF
d_gene: TRBD1
v_gene: TRBV3-1/TRBV3-2
abundance: NA
j_gene: TRBJ1-5

CDR3nt: TGTGCCATCAGTGACCGGGACAGGGGGACCGGGGAGCTGTTTTTT
CDR3aa: CAISDRDRGTGELFF
d_gene: TRBD1
v_gene: TRBV10-3
abundance: NA
j_gene: TRBJ2-2

CDR3nt: TGTGCCAGCAGCACAGACAGGGCCTACACTGAAGCTTTCTTT
CDR3aa: CASSTDRAYTEAFF
d_gene: TRBD1
v_gene: TRBV28
abundance: once
j_gene: TRBJ1-1

CDR3nt: TGCGCCAGCAGCTTCGAGGCAGGGACTGAAGCTTTCTTT
CDR3aa: CASSFEAGTEAFF
d_gene: NA
v_gene: TRBV5-1
abundance: NA
j_gene: TRBJ1-1

CDR3nt: TGTGCCATCAGCGCCATGACTAGCGTGGGAGGGAATGAGCAGTTCTTC
CDR3aa: CAISAMTSVGGNEQFF
d_gene: TRBD2
v_gene: TRBV10-3
abundance: NA
j_gene: TRBJ2-1

CDR3nt: TGTGCCAGTAGTATGGCGGCCGGGGGCTACGAGCAGTACTTC
CDR3aa: CASSMAAGGYEQYF
d_gene: NA
v_gene: TRBV19
abundance: NA
j_gene: TRBJ2-7

CDR3nt: TGCAGCGTTGACGCGGGGGGGGGCAGTGACTACCTTGCCTACGAGCAGTACTTC
CDR3aa: CSVDAGGGSDYLAYEQYF
d_gene: TRBD2
v_gene: TRBV29-1
abundance: NA
j_gene: TRBJ2-7

CDR3nt: TGTGCCAGCAGCTGGAGAGACAGTAATTCACCCCTCCACTTT
CDR3aa: CASSWRDSNSPLHF
d_gene: NA
v_gene: TRBV7-9
abundance: once
j_gene: TRBJ1-6

CDR3nt: TGTGCCAGCAGTGAGAGACAAGAAATCTACGAGCAGTACTTC
CDR3aa: CASSERQEIYEQYF
d_gene: NA
v_gene: TRBV2
abundance: NA
j_gene: TRBJ2-7

CDR3nt: TGTGCCAGCAGCCAAGATCGGGGGGGCGACGGATCGTATGGCTACACCTTC
CDR3aa: CASSQDRGGDGSYGYTF
d_gene: NA
v_gene: TRBV3-1/TRBV3-2
abundance: NA
j_gene: TRBJ1-2

CDR3nt: TGTGCCAGGCCCGGGGGTGATAATTCACCCCTCCACTTT
CDR3aa: CARPGGDNSPLHF
d_gene: NA
v_gene: TRBV6-5
abundance: NA
j_gene: TRBJ1-6

CDR3nt: TGTGCCAGCAGCTTACCATGGTCGGGGGGCTCTTTCGATGAGCAGTTCTTC
CDR3aa: CASSLPWSGGSFDEQFF
d_gene: NA
v_gene: TRBV7-2
abundance: once
j_gene: TRBJ2-1

CDR3nt: TGTGCCAGCAGTCCCCGGGACAGATGGGAGACCCAGTACTTC
CDR3aa: CASSPRDRWETQYF
d_gene: TRBD1
v_gene: TRBV6-5
abundance: once
j_gene: TRBJ2-5

CDR3nt: TGTGCCAGTAGTGTTATCATGACAGGCGCTGGAAACACCATATATTTT
CDR3aa: CASSVIMTGAGNTIYF
d_gene: NA
v_gene: TRBV19
abundance: once
j_gene: TRBJ1-3

CDR3nt: TGCGCCAGCAGCGTGGGGGGGGATTGTGAAAAACTGTTTTTT
CDR3aa: CASSVGGDCEKLFF
d_gene: NA
v_gene: TRBV23-1
abundance: NA
j_gene: TRBJ1-4

CDR3nt: TGTGCCAGCAGGGGGCAGGGTAATGAAAAACTGTTTTTT
CDR3aa: CASRGQGNEKLFF
d_gene: NA
v_gene: TRBV27
abundance: NA
j_gene: TRBJ1-4

CDR3nt: TGTGCCAGCAGCGTAGGGCAGATGAACACTGAAGCTTTCTTT
CDR3aa: CASSVGQMNTEAFF
d_gene: NA
v_gene: TRBV9
abundance: few
j_gene: TRBJ1-1

CDR3nt: TGTGCCAGGGTAATACTTGACAGGGTTATTGAAAAACTGTTTTTT
CDR3aa: CARVILDRVIEKLFF
d_gene: TRBD1
v_gene: TRBV11-3
abundance: NA
j_gene: TRBJ1-4

CDR3nt: TGTGCCAGCAGTGAACGGGTCCCCGGTGGGAGGAATCAGCCCCAGCATTTT
CDR3aa: CASSERVPGGRNQPQHF
d_gene: NA
v_gene: TRBV6-1
abundance: many
j_gene: TRBJ1-5

CDR3nt: TGTGCCACCATAGGGGGCTCCTACGAGCAGTACTTC
CDR3aa: CATIGGSYEQYF
d_gene: NA
v_gene: TRBV19
abundance: few
j_gene: TRBJ2-7

CDR3nt: TGCAGCGTTGCGAGGCAGATTGAAGCTTTCTTT
CDR3aa: CSVARQIEAFF
d_gene: NA
v_gene: TRBV29-1
abundance: NA
j_gene: TRBJ1-1

CDR3nt: TGTGCCAGCAGGGGCTTGGGACAGGGGAAGTCGTACGAGCAGTACTTC
CDR3aa: CASRGLGQGKSYEQYF
d_gene: TRBD1
v_gene: TRBV27
abundance: once
j_gene: TRBJ2-7

CDR3nt: TGTGCCAGCAGCTTAGGGCGCGGGGGGACTAACAATGAGCAGTTCTTC
CDR3aa: CASSLGRGGTNNEQFF
d_gene: TRBD2
v_gene: TRBV7-3
abundance: NA
j_gene: TRBJ2-1

CDR3nt: TGTGCCACCAGCAGAGATATGGGAAGAGGGCGCGACTATGGCTACACCTTC
CDR3aa: CATSRDMGRGRDYGYTF
d_gene: NA
v_gene: TRBV15
abundance: NA
j_gene: TRBJ1-2

CDR3nt: TGTGCCAGCAGCTTGGACAGGTATGCCAATGAGCAGTTCTTC
CDR3aa: CASSLDRYANEQFF
d_gene: NA
v_gene: TRBV5-4
abundance: NA
j_gene: TRBJ2-1

CDR3nt: TGTGCCAGTGGGACTAGCGGGGGGTGGAGCACAGATACGCAGTATTTT
CDR3aa: CASGTSGGWSTDTQYF
d_gene: TRBD2
v_gene: TRBV2
abundance: NA
j_gene: TRBJ2-3

CDR3nt: TGTGCCTGGAGAAGGGGTCCTCAAACCTACGAGCAGTACTTC
CDR3aa: CAWRRGPQTYEQYF
d_gene: NA
v_gene: TRBV30
abundance: NA
j_gene: TRBJ2-7

CDR3nt: TGCGCCAGCAGCGGTACCGGGACAGGGATAATCTACGAGCAGTACTTC
CDR3aa: CASSGTGTGIIYEQYF
d_gene: TRBD1
v_gene: TRBV5-1
abundance: few
j_gene: TRBJ2-7

CDR3nt: TGTGCCAGTAGCCGACAAACTAATGAAAAACTGTTTTTT
CDR3aa: CASSRQTNEKLFF
d_gene: NA
v_gene: TRBV19
abundance: NA
j_gene: TRBJ1-4

CDR3nt: TGCAGCGTGAGACTAGCGGAGTACAATGAGCAGTTCTTC
CDR3aa: CSVRLAEYNEQFF
d_gene: TRBD2
v_gene: TRBV29-1
abundance: NA
j_gene: TRBJ2-1

CDR3nt: TGTGCCAGCAGCCAATGGGTACAGACCATTCAGTACTTC
CDR3aa: CASSQWVQTIQYF
d_gene: NA
v_gene: TRBV12-3/TRBV12-4
abundance: NA
j_gene: TRBJ2-4

CDR3nt: TGTGCCAGCAGCGCGGGAGGACTAGCGGGGGGTCTACAAGAGACCCAGTACTTC
CDR3aa: CASSAGGLAGGLQETQYF
d_gene: TRBD2
v_gene: TRBV5-4
abundance: NA
j_gene: TRBJ2-5

CDR3nt: TGTGCCAGCAGTTTACAGGGGAGCTCCTACGAGCAGTACTTC
CDR3aa: CASSLQGSSYEQYF
d_gene: NA
v_gene: TRBV28
abundance: NA
j_gene: TRBJ2-7

CDR3nt: TGTGCCAGCAGCATAAGGGGGGGATACGAGCAGTACTTC
CDR3aa: CASSIRGGYEQYF
d_gene: NA
v_gene: TRBV6-5
abundance: NA
j_gene: TRBJ2-7

CDR3nt: TGTGCCAGCAGTTTCGGACAGGGGGCGAATGAGCAGTTCTTC
CDR3aa: CASSFGQGANEQFF
d_gene: TRBD1
v_gene: TRBV27
abundance: once
j_gene: TRBJ2-1

CDR3nt: TGTGCCAGCAGTTCCCCGGGGTCCGGAGCTTTCTTT
CDR3aa: CASSSPGSGAFF
d_gene: NA
v_gene: TRBV12-3/TRBV12-4
abundance: NA
j_gene: TRBJ1-1

CDR3nt: TGTGCCAGCAGCTTAGACAGGGTCGGTGGAAACACCATATATTTT
CDR3aa: CASSLDRVGGNTIYF
d_gene: NA
v_gene: TRBV7-8
abundance: NA
j_gene: TRBJ1-3

CDR3nt: TGTGCCAGCAGCGGGGGGACAGGGGGCACTGAAGCTTTCTTT
CDR3aa: CASSGGTGGTEAFF
d_gene: TRBD1
v_gene: TRBV9
abundance: once
j_gene: TRBJ1-1

CDR3nt: TGTGCCAGCAGCCAAGAATTCGCGGGGAAAGAAAAACTGTTTTTT
CDR3aa: CASSQEFAGKEKLFF
d_gene: NA
v_gene: TRBV3-1/TRBV3-2
abundance: NA
j_gene: TRBJ1-4

CDR3nt: TGTGCCAGCAGCCAATCGGCGGGATTCGGGGCTTTCTTT
CDR3aa: CASSQSAGFGAFF
d_gene: NA
v_gene: TRBV16
abundance: NA
j_gene: TRBJ1-1

CDR3nt: TGCGCCAGCAGCGCGGGACAGGGGGACGAGCAGTACTTC
CDR3aa: CASSAGQGDEQYF
d_gene: TRBD1
v_gene: TRBV5-1
abundance: NA
j_gene: TRBJ2-7

CDR3nt: TGCAGCGTCTTGACAGGGGGCTCGTGGAATGAGCAGTTCTTC
CDR3aa: CSVLTGGSWNEQFF
d_gene: TRBD1
v_gene: TRBV29-1
abundance: once
j_gene: TRBJ2-1

CDR3nt: TGCGCCAGCAGCTGGACACCCGACGGGGAGCAGTTCTTC
CDR3aa: CASSWTPDGEQFF
d_gene: NA
v_gene: TRBV5-1
abundance: NA
j_gene: TRBJ2-1

CDR3nt: TGCAGCGCGGACTTGGGACAGGCGGATGGCTACACCTTC
CDR3aa: CSADLGQADGYTF
d_gene: TRBD1
v_gene: TRBV29-1
abundance: NA
j_gene: TRBJ1-2

CDR3nt: TGTGCCAGCAGCTTGGTTCTGGCTAGCTCTTACAATGAGCAGTTCTTC
CDR3aa: CASSLVLASSYNEQFF
d_gene: NA
v_gene: TRBV11-1
abundance: NA
j_gene: TRBJ2-1

CDR3nt: TGTGCCAGTAGTTTGGACAGAGAGTCCTACGAGCAGTACTTC
CDR3aa: CASSLDRESYEQYF
d_gene: NA
v_gene: TRBV19
abundance: NA
j_gene: TRBJ2-7

CDR3nt: TGTGCCAGCAGTCCCGCGGGGCTTAGGGGCAATGGCTACACCTTC
CDR3aa: CASSPAGLRGNGYTF
d_gene: NA
v_gene: TRBV6-5
abundance: NA
j_gene: TRBJ1-2

CDR3nt: TGTGCCTGGCGTAGCGGGGAATCAGATACGCAGTATTTT
CDR3aa: CAWRSGESDTQYF
d_gene: TRBD2
v_gene: TRBV30
abundance: NA
j_gene: TRBJ2-3

CDR3nt: TGTGCCAGCAGACCACTACAGGGGACCTCCTATAATTCACCCCTCCACTTT
CDR3aa: CASRPLQGTSYNSPLHF
d_gene: TRBD1
v_gene: TRBV28
abundance: NA
j_gene: TRBJ1-6

CDR3nt: TGCGCCAGCAGCCAAGTCGGTTGGCAGGGGGTAAAGAACACTGAAGCTTTCTTT
CDR3aa: CASSQVGWQGVKNTEAFF
d_gene: TRBD1
v_gene: TRBV4-1
abundance: NA
j_gene: TRBJ1-1

CDR3nt: TGTGCCAGAAACAGGGAATTCGGAAGCTACACCTTC
CDR3aa: CARNREFGSYTF
d_gene: NA
v_gene: TRBV9
abundance: NA
j_gene: TRBJ1-2

CDR3nt: TGTGCCAGCAGTTATACGGGGGTCGGCTACGAGCAGTACTTC
CDR3aa: CASSYTGVGYEQYF
d_gene: NA
v_gene: TRBV6-5
abundance: NA
j_gene: TRBJ2-7

CDR3nt: TGTGCCAGCAGTTTCGGCCGCATATACGAGGACACCATATATTTT
CDR3aa: CASSFGRIYEDTIYF
d_gene: NA
v_gene: TRBV28
abundance: NA
j_gene: TRBJ1-3